The following is a T cell receptor (beta chain) sequence with its context. Its antigen is undetermined. The sample is drawn from a study of cytomegalovirus exposure and HLA in healthy donors. As for the study in general: Of several hundred genotyped donors, about 81% clustered with self-reported Caucasian donors.

Overall study findings and caveats: An analysis that was carried out later associated 16,951 TCR beta sequences with HLA alleles at 0.05 false discovery rate. The authors excluded some V segments, including TRBV6-2 and TRBV6-3, as indistinguishable. Cytomegalovirus-associated status was assigned to 150 or so TCR beta chains.

Both 60 Vbeta primers and 13 Jbeta primers went into the PCR. Assay used: immunoSEQ multiplex PCR; TCRdb lists only in-frame clones, some missing. This sample has more than 75,000 clones, with approximately 75% found just once. Trimming at V came to 5 bases and at J to 3 bases, leaving 18 bases not matched to a gene. The CDR3 totals 19 residues. Germline V gives CDR1 SEHNR, CDR2 FQNEAQ (reference sequence). The TCR was taken from a woman in her 40s in good health and CMV-seronegative. The sequencing sample was made of PBMCs. The V and J genes are TRBV7-9 and TRBJ2-2; 7 nucleotides align to TRBD1. CDR3 coding DNA: TGTGCCAGCAGCGTAATGGGCGGTTTGGGGACAGAGGACACCGGGGAGCTGTTTTTT. This sequence encodes CASSVMGGLGTEDTGELFF.